The entry that follows covers one T cell receptor beta chain sequence. Germline V gene data show CDR1 as MNHEY and CDR2 as SMNVEV (reference sequence). After removal of 6 bases from V and 7 bases from J, the junction contained 19 bases not matched to a gene. The length of the CDR3 is 17 residues. The sample belongs to a study of cytomegalovirus exposure and HLA in healthy donors. With 60 Vbeta and 13 Jbeta primers, the PCR was carried out. Profiling relied on immunoSEQ multiplex PCR, and the TCRdb table lists in-frame clones only, not all of them. Found here are 65,000 to 85,000 clones, under 80% of them singletons; the top ten hold over 10%.

Input material: PBMCs. The receptor comes from a male donor in good health and CMV-seropositive. This chain connects TRBV27 to TRBJ2-3; TRBD1 matches 7 bases. The CDR3 sequence: CASRPVQGSEVPYTQYF. CDR3 nucleotide sequence: TGTGCCAGCAGACCCGTACAGGGGTCTGAGGTTCCGTATACGCAGTATTTT.